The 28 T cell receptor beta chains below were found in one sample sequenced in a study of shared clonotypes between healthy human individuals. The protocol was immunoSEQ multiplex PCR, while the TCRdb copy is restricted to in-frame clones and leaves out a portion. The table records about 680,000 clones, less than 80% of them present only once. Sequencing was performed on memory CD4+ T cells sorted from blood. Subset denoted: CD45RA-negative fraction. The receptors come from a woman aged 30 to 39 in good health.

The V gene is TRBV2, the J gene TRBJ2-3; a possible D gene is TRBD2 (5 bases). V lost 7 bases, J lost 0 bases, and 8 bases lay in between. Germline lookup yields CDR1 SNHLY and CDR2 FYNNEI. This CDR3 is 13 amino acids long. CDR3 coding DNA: TGTGCCAGCAAGCGGATTAGCACAGATACGCAGTATTTT. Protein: CASKRISTDTQYF.

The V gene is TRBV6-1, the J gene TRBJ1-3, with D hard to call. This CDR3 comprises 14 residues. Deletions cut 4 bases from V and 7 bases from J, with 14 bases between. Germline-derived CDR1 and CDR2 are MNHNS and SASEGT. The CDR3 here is CASSVSFVGNTIYF. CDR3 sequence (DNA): TGTGCCAGCAGTGTCTCCTTCGTTGGGAACACCATATATTTT.

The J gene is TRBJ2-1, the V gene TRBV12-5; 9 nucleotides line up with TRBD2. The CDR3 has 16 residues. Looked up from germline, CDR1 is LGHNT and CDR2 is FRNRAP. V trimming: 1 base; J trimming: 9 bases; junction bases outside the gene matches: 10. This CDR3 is CASGLASSGISLEQFF. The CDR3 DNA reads TGTGCTAGTGGTTTGGCGTCTAGCGGGATTTCTCTTGAGCAGTTCTTC.

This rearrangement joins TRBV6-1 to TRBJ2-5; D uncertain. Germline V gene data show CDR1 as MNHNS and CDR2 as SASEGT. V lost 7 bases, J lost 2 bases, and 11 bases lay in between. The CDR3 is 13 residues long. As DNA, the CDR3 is TGTGCCAGCAAATTGCCTCAACAAGAGACCCAGTACTTC. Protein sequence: CASKLPQQETQYF.

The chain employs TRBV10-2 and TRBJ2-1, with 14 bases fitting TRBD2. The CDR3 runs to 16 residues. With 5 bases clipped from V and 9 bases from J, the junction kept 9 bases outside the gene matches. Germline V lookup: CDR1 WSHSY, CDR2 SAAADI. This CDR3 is CASSQTGTSGSIEQFF. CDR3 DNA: TGCGCCAGCAGTCAGACCGGGACTAGCGGGAGTATTGAGCAGTTCTTC.

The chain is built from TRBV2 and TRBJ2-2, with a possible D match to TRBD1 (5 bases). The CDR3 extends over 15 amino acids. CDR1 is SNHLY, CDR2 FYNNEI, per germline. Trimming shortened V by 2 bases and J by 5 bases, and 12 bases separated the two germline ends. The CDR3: CASSEQGIGTGELFF. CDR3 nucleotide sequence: TGTGCCAGCAGTGAACAGGGCATTGGGACCGGGGAGCTGTTTTTT.

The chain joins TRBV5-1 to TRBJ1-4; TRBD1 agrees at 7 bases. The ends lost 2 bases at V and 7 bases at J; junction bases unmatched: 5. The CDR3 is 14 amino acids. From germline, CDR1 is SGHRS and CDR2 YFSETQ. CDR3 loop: CASSLRQGGEKLFF. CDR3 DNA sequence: TGCGCCAGCAGCTTACGACAGGGAGGTGAAAAACTGTTTTTT.

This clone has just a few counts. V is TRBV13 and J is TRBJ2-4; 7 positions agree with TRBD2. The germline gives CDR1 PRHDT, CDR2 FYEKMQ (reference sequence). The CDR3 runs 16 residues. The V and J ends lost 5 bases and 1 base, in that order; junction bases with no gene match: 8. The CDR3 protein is CASSVWRERAKNIQYF. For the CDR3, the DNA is TGTGCCAGCAGCGTCTGGCGGGAGCGCGCCAAAAACATTCAGTACTTC.

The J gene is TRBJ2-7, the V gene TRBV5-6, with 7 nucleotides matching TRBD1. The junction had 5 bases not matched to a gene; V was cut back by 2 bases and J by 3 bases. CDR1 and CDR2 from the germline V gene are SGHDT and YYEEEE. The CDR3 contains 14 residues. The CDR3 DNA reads TGTGCCAGCAGCTTCTTCGACAGGGTCTACGAGCAGTACTTC. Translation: CASSFFDRVYEQYF.

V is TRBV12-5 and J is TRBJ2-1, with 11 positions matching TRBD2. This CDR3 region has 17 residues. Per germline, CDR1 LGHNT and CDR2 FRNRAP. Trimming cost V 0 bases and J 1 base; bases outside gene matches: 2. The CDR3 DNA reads TGTGCTAGTGGTTTGGTACTAGCGGGGGCTTCCTACAATGAGCAGTTCTTC. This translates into CASGLVLAGASYNEQFF.

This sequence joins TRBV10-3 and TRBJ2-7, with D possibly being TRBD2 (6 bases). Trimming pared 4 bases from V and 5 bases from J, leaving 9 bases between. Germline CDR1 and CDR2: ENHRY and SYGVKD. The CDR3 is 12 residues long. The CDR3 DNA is TGTGCCATCAGTGTGGGGACTCACGAGCAGTACTTC. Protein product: CAISVGTHEQYF.

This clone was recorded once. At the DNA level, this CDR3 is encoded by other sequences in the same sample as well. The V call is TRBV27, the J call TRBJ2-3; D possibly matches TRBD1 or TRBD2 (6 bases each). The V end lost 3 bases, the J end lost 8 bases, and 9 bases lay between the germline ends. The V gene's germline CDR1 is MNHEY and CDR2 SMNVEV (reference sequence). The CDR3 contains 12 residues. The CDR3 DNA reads TGTGCCAGCAGTTTTGAGGGGGGTACGCAGTATTTT. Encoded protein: CASSFEGGTQYF.

CDR3 in DNA: TGTGCCAGCAGCCGCCCAGGGGCTGGGGCCAACGTCCTGACTTTC. Encoded protein: CASSRPGAGANVLTF. The chain links TRBV7-4 to TRBJ2-6, with D maybe TRBD1 (6 bases). V lost 5 bases and J 2 bases, leaving 10 bases between the germline ends. Germline assignment: CDR1 SGHVT and CDR2 SQSDAQ. The CDR3 is 15 residues long. The variable domain in full, with the rest retrieved from reference TRBV7-4 and TRBJ2-6, is GAGVSQSPRYKVAKRGRDVALRCDSISGHVTLYWYRQTLGQGSEVLTYSQSDAQRDKSGRPSGRFSAERPERSVSTLKIQRTEQGDSAVYLCASSRPGAGANVLTFGAGSRLTVL.

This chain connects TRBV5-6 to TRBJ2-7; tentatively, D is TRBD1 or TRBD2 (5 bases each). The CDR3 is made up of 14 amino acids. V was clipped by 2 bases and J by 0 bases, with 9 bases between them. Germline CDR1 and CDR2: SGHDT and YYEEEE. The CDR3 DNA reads TGTGCCAGCAGCTTCTGGGACGTCTCCTACGAGCAGTACTTC. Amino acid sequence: CASSFWDVSYEQYF.

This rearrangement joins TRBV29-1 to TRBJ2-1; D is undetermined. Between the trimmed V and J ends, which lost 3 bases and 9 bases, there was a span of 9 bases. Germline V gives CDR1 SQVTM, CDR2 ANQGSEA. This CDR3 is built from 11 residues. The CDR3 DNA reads TGCAGCGTTGAGCCAAATATTGAGCAGTTCTTC. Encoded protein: CSVEPNIEQFF.

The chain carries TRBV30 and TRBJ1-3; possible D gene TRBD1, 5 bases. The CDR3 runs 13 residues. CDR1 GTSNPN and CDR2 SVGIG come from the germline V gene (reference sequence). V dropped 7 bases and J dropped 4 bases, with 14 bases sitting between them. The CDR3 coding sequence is TGTGCCTTTAATGGGGGTTTCGGAAACACCATATATTTT. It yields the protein CAFNGGFGNTIYF.

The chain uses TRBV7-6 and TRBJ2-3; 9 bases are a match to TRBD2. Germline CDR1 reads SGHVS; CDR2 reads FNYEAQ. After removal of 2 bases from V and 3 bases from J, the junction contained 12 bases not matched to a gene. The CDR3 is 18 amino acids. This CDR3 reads CASSLLGVAGVGTDTQYF. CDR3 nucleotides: TGTGCCAGCAGCTTACTCGGGGTAGCGGGAGTAGGGACAGATACGCAGTATTTT.

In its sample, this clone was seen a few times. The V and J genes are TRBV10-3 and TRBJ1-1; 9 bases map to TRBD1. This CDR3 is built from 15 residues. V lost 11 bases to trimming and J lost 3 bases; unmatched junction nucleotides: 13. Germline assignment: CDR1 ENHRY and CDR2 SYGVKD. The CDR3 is CAVSGTGSMDTEAFF. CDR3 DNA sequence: TGTGCCGTTTCCGGGACAGGGAGTATGGACACTGAAGCTTTCTTT.

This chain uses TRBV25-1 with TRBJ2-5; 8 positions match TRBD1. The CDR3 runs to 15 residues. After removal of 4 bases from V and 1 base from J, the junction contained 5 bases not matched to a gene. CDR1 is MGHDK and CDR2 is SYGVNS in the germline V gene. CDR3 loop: CASSVPGQGQETQYF. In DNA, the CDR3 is TGTGCCAGCAGTGTTCCCGGACAGGGCCAAGAGACCCAGTACTTC.

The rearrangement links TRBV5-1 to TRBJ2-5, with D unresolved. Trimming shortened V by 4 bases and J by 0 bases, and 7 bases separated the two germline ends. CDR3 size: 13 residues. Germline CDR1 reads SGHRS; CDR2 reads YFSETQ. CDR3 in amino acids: CASSTHNQETQYF. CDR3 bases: TGCGCCAGCAGCACCCACAACCAAGAGACCCAGTACTTC.

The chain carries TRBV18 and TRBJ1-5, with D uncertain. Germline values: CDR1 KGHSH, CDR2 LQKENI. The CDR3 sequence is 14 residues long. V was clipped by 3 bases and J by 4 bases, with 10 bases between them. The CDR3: CASSPRYLNQPQHF. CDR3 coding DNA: TGTGCCAGCTCACCCCGGTATCTTAATCAGCCCCAGCATTTT.

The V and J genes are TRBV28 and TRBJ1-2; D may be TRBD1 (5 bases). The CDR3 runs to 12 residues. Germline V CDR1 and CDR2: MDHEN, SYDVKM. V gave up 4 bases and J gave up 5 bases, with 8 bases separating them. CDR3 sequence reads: CASSSQAYGYTF. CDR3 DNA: TGTGCCAGCAGTTCACAGGCTTATGGCTACACCTTC.

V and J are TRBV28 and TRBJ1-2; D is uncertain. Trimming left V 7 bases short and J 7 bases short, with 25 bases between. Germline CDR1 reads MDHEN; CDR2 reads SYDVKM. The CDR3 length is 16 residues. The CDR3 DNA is TGTGCCAGCATCGCCGGGGTGGGCCCCCTTTTCGGTGGCTACACCTTC. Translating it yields CASIAGVGPLFGGYTF.

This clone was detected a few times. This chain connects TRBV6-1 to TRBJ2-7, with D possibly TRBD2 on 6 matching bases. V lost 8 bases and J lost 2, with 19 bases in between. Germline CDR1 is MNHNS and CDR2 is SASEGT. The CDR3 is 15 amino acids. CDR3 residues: CASGWVTAGPYEQYF. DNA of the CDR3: TGTGCCAGCGGGTGGGTGACAGCGGGTCCCTACGAGCAGTACTTC.

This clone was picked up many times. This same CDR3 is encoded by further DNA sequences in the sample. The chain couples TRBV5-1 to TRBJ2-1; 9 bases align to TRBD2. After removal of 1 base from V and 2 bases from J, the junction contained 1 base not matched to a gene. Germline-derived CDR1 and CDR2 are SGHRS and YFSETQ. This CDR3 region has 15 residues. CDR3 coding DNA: TGCGCCAGCAGCTTGTCTAGCGGGGCCTACAATGAGCAGTTCTTC. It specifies CASSLSSGAYNEQFF.

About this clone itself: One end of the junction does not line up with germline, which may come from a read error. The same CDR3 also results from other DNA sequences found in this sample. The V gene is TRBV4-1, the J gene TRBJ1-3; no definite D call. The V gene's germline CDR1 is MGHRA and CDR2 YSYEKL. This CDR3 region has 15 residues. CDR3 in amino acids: CASSQDPTSGNTIYF. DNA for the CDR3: TGCGCCAGCAGCCAAGACCCCACCTCTGGAAATACCATATATTTT.

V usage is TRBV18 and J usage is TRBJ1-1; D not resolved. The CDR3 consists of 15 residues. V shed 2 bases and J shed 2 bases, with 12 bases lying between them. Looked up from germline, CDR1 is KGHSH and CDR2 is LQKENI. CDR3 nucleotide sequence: TGTGCCAGCTCACCATTTGGTAAGGAAAACACTGAAGCTTTCTTT. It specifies CASSPFGKENTEAFF.

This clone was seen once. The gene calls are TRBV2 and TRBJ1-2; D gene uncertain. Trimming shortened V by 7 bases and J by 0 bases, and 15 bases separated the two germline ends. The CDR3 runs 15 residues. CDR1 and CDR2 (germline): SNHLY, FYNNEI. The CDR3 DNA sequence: TGTGCCAGCAAAGAGGACGGTCTTCCTAACTATGGCTACACCTTC. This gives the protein CASKEDGLPNYGYTF.